Listed below are T cell receptor beta chains from one sample, sequenced in a study of T cell changes during pregnancy in multiple sclerosis. Only in-frame clones appear in the TCRdb table, and some are missing; sequencing was by immunoSEQ multiplex PCR. The data contain roughly 40,000 clones, 91% of them seen just once; the ten biggest clones take up 7.8%. Source: CD8+ T cells from peripheral blood mononuclear cells, taken before pregnancy. All receptors derive from a female donor with multiple sclerosis, enrolled in a pregnancy study. Each CDR3 is given with its conserved first and last residue. A D gene is named only where the DNA matches it firmly. Size tells how often a clone was seen (once, few, many) or the class of an expanded clone, and some rows leave it out.

len	d_gene	v_gene	abundance	j_gene	CDR3aa	CDR3nt
15	-	TRBV27	-	TRBJ1-1	CASSLSGAMNTEAFF	TGTGCCAGCAGTTTATCGGGAGCTATGAACACTGAAGCTTTCTTT
14	TRBD2	TRBV29-1	-	TRBJ2-1	CSVSGLASNNEQFF	TGCAGCGTTTCCGGACTAGCGAGTAACAATGAGCAGTTCTTC
14	-	TRBV4-1	-	TRBJ1-4	CASSPEPLNEKLFF	TGCGCCAGCAGCCCTGAACCACTTAATGAAAAACTGTTTTTT
15	TRBD1	TRBV6-5	-	TRBJ2-7	CASSSTGTGVYEQYF	TGTGCCAGCAGTTCCACCGGGACAGGGGTTTACGAGCAGTACTTC
12	-	TRBV7-9	-	TRBJ2-5	CASSLDRETQYF	TGTGCCAGCAGCTTAGACAGGGAGACCCAGTACTTC
14	TRBD1	TRBV2	once	TRBJ2-7	CASSETGTAYGAYF	TGTGCCAGCAGTGAGACTGGGACAGCCTATGGGGCGTACTTC
13	-	TRBV30	few	TRBJ1-1	CAWSYNQNTEAFF	TGTGCCTGGAGTTACAACCAAAACACTGAAGCTTTCTTT
17	-	TRBV2	-	TRBJ2-7	CASSDPDSSGYTYEQYF	TGTGCCAGCAGTGACCCGGACAGTAGCGGGTATACCTACGAGCAGTACTTC
16	-	TRBV28	-	TRBJ2-7	CASSSRLARSSYEQYF	TGTGCCAGCAGTTCAAGGCTAGCGAGAAGCTCCTACGAGCAGTACTTC
16	-	TRBV18	-	TRBJ2-1	CASSPTGEEDWNEQFF	TGTGCCAGCTCACCGACGGGGGAGGAGGATTGGAATGAGCAGTTCTTC
13	-	TRBV7-3	-	TRBJ2-2	CASSGPSVGELFF	TGTGCCAGCAGCGGCCCTAGCGTCGGGGAGCTGTTTTTT
13	-	TRBV27	-	TRBJ2-3	CASSLFGTDTQYF	TGTGCCAGCAGTTTATTCGGCACAGATACGCAGTATTTT
14	-	TRBV28	-	TRBJ1-1	CASSLVQGNTEAFF	TGTGCCAGCAGTTTAGTTCAGGGGAACACTGAAGCTTTCTTT
15	TRBD2	TRBV7-3	-	TRBJ2-7	CASSLSPSGGYEQYF	TGTGCCAGCAGCTTAAGTCCTAGCGGAGGCTACGAGCAGTACTTC
13	-	TRBV4-2	-	TRBJ2-7	CASSLGQTYEQYF	TGTGCCAGCAGCCTGGGACAAACCTACGAGCAGTACTTC
15	-	TRBV9	once	TRBJ2-3	CASSVDGIPSDTQYF	TGTGCCAGCAGCGTAGACGGGATCCCCTCAGATACGCAGTATTTT
16	-	TRBV6-1	-	TRBJ1-2	CASSETSGGNRYGYTF	TGTGCCAGCAGTGAGACATCGGGGGGGAATCGTTATGGCTACACCTTC
14	TRBD2	TRBV27	-	TRBJ2-7	CASSQGLVPYEQYF	TGTGCCAGCAGTCAAGGACTAGTGCCCTACGAGCAGTACTTC
13	-	TRBV6-4	-	TRBJ1-2	CASSASGLGGYTF	TGTGCCAGCAGTGCCTCCGGGTTGGGTGGCTACACCTTC
14	TRBD2	TRBV9	-	TRBJ2-2	CASSPREETGELFF	TGTGCCAGCAGCCCTCGGGAGGAAACCGGGGAGCTGTTTTTT
14	-	TRBV15	-	TRBJ2-7	CATSRDRYSYEQYF	TGTGCCACCAGCAGAGACAGATACTCCTACGAGCAGTACTTC
19	TRBD2	TRBV4-2	-	TRBJ2-1	CASSPGLAGGKVSYNEQFF	TGTGCCAGCAGCCCGGGACTAGCGGGAGGAAAAGTCTCCTACAATGAGCAGTTCTTC
16	-	TRBV4-2	-	TRBJ1-1	CASSPELDRLNTEAFF	TGTGCCAGCAGCCCCGAGTTAGACAGACTGAACACTGAAGCTTTCTTT
15	-	TRBV29-1	-	TRBJ2-5	CSVEDAAGRGETQYF	TGCAGCGTTGAAGACGCGGCGGGGAGGGGGGAGACCCAGTACTTC
14	-	TRBV30	-	TRBJ1-1	CAWNYGGANTEAFF	TGTGCCTGGAATTATGGGGGGGCGAACACTGAAGCTTTCTTT
15	TRBD1	TRBV2	-	TRBJ1-5	CATSTGEDRNQPQHF	TGTGCCACCTCGACAGGGGAGGACCGCAATCAGCCCCAGCATTTT
13	TRBD1	TRBV19	-	TRBJ1-2	CASHRGPNYGYTF	TGTGCCAGCCACAGGGGCCCTAACTATGGCTACACCTTC
17	-	TRBV7-9	-	TRBJ2-1	CASSPTVGDPLLNEQFF	TGTGCCAGCAGCCCCACCGTGGGAGATCCGCTGCTCAATGAGCAGTTCTTC
15	TRBD2	TRBV13	-	TRBJ2-1	CASSPGLAGLDEQFF	TGTGCCAGCAGCCCTGGACTAGCGGGATTGGATGAGCAGTTCTTC
15	TRBD1	TRBV28	-	TRBJ2-7	CASSLGQGDIYEQYF	TGTGCCAGCAGTTTAGGACAGGGAGATATCTACGAGCAGTACTTC
14	-	TRBV6-1	-	TRBJ1-1	CASSEQDPPTEAFF	TGTGCCAGCAGTGAACAGGATCCTCCCACTGAAGCTTTCTTT
16	-	TRBV5-1	-	TRBJ1-3	CASSFDPGTTGNTIYF	TGCGCCAGCAGCTTTGACCCGGGAACGACAGGAAACACCATATATTTT
15	TRBD1	TRBV28	-	TRBJ2-2	CASSVTGGLPGELFF	TGTGCCAGCAGTGTTACAGGGGGTCTTCCCGGGGAGCTGTTTTTT
14	TRBD2	TRBV30	-	TRBJ2-5	CAWRLAGFAETQYF	TGTGCCTGGAGACTAGCGGGATTTGCAGAGACCCAGTACTTC
13	TRBD1	TRBV2	-	TRBJ2-1	CASSWTGDNEQFF	TGTGCCAGCAGTTGGACAGGGGACAATGAGCAGTTCTTC
15	TRBD1	TRBV2	-	TRBJ2-2	CASRTGQTNTGELFF	TGTGCCAGCAGGACGGGACAGACGAACACCGGGGAGCTGTTTTTT
12	-	TRBV9	-	TRBJ2-2	CASEGATGELFF	TGTGCCAGCGAAGGGGCCACCGGGGAGCTGTTTTTT
16	TRBD2	TRBV6-5	-	TRBJ2-5	CASSYSAGGIAETQYF	TGTGCCAGCAGTTACTCCGCCGGGGGGATTGCAGAGACCCAGTACTTC
15	TRBD1	TRBV28	once	TRBJ2-5	CASSSRGQDQETQYF	TGTGCCAGCAGCTCTAGAGGACAGGACCAAGAGACCCAGTACTTC
14	TRBD1	TRBV19	once	TRBJ1-5	CASSTGTGGQPQHF	TGTGCCAGTAGTACCGGGACAGGGGGACAGCCCCAGCATTTT
14	TRBD1	TRBV11-2	-	TRBJ2-7	CASSPRDRVNEQYF	TGTGCCAGCAGCCCGAGGGACAGGGTCAACGAGCAGTACTTC